This T cell receptor beta chain was identified in a study of CD8 T cells in ankylosing spondylitis. Whole-study results and caveats: Disease-linked clones reportedly showed significant enrichment in matched ankylosing spondylitis synovial fluid. Blood from ankylosing spondylitis patients appeared to carry a characteristic roughly 8-variant TCR beta motif. A number of the motif variants had already been described in reactive arthritis synovial fluid and blood. As for the disease-linked clones, they showed a CD8+ phenotype and occurred at relatively low frequencies in peripheral blood.

This clonotype was seen at least ten times. Its matching antigen is unknown. Each TCR beta library was made by quantitative 5'-RACE that incorporated molecular barcodes. TCRdb ran MiXCR on the 5' RACE reads and lists one entry per CDR3 protein. In the table there are around 770,000 distinct CDR3 sequences, approximately 10% of which are singletons. Specimen: blood, either unsorted or a sorted T cell fraction (not recorded which). The receptor's source is a male donor with ankylosing spondylitis.

DNA of the CDR3: TGTGCCAGCAGCGTGCGGGGGACTTACAATGAGCAGTTCTTC. This gives the protein CASSVRGTYNEQFF. The gene calls are TRBV7-3 and TRBJ2-1; TRBD2 matches 7 bases. Per the germline V gene, CDR1 is SGHTA and CDR2 is FQGTGA. V trimming: 5 bases; J trimming: 4 bases; junction bases outside the gene matches: 5. This CDR3 has 14 residues. Supplemented by reference TRBV7-3 and TRBJ2-1, the full variable domain reads GAGVSQTPSNKVTEKGKYVELRCDPISGHTALYWYRQSLGQGPEFLIYFQGTGAADDSGLPNDRFFAVRPEGSVSTLKIQRTERGDSAVYLCASSVRGTYNEQFFGPGTRLTVL.